The rows below give T cell receptor beta chains drawn from one sample of a study of CD8 T cells in ankylosing spondylitis. TCRdb recomputed calls from the 5' RACE reads with MiXCR, one row per CDR3 protein. Of 350,000 or so distinct CDR3 sequences in the sample, approximately 14% are singletons; the top ten hold 1.1%. Sequenced material: blood, either unsorted or a sorted T cell fraction (not recorded which). The origin of the receptors is a male donor with ankylosing spondylitis or in good health (not recorded which). The CDR3 runs from the conserved cysteine through the conserved F or W. The order of the fields is D gene, V gene, clone size, J gene, CDR3 protein, CDR3 DNA. D genes are given only for firm matches. Not all rows give a size; the values are once, few, many and, for expanded clones, a class.

D: -
V: TRBV20-1
size: few
J: TRBJ2-3
CDR3: CSAKRTTSTDTQYF
DNA: TGCAGTGCTAAAAGGACTACTAGCACAGATACGCAGTATTTT

D: -
V: TRBV19
size: few
J: TRBJ2-7
CDR3: CASSIPKGQYF
DNA: TGTGCCAGTAGTATCCCGAAAGGGCAGTACTTC

D: -
V: TRBV9
size: -
J: TRBJ2-1
CDR3: CASSFSLAGALNEQFF
DNA: TGTGCCAGCAGCTTCTCACTAGCCGGAGCGTTGAATGAGCAGTTCTTC

D: TRBD1
V: TRBV5-7
size: -
J: TRBJ2-5
CDR3: CASSPGQGGSVGETQYF
DNA: TGTGCCAGCAGCCCGGGACAGGGGGGATCAGTAGGAGAGACCCAGTACTTC

D: -
V: TRBV10-3
size: -
J: TRBJ1-6
CDR3: CAIKSGQDSPLHF
DNA: TGTGCCATCAAGTCGGGACAAGATTCACCCCTCCACTTT

D: -
V: TRBV4-1
size: -
J: TRBJ2-5
CDR3: CASTRGLGETQYF
DNA: TGCGCCAGCACGAGGGGACTCGGGGAGACCCAGTACTTC

D: -
V: TRBV20-1
size: -
J: TRBJ1-6
CDR3: CSARAGESPLHF
DNA: TGCAGTGCTAGAGCAGGGGAATCACCCCTCCACTTT

D: TRBD2
V: TRBV6-2/TRBV6-3
size: few
J: TRBJ2-3
CDR3: CASSYVPDGGLAGGTDTQYF
DNA: TGTGCCAGCAGTTACGTCCCGGACGGAGGACTAGCGGGAGGCACAGATACGCAGTATTTT

D: -
V: TRBV20-1
size: many
J: TRBJ2-5
CDR3: CSARKETQYF
DNA: TGCAGTGCTAGAAAAGAGACCCAGTACTTC

D: -
V: TRBV20-1
size: few
J: TRBJ2-1
CDR3: CSARVDSLGYNEQFF
DNA: TGCAGTGCTAGAGTGGACAGCCTAGGCTACAATGAGCAGTTCTTC

D: TRBD2
V: TRBV29-1
size: few
J: TRBJ2-2
CDR3: CSGQAGGGTGELFF
DNA: TGCAGCGGCCAAGCGGGAGGAGGCACCGGGGAGCTGTTTTTT

D: TRBD2
V: TRBV5-1
size: -
J: TRBJ2-2
CDR3: CASSKPGLAEAGELFF
DNA: TGCGCCAGCAGCAAACCGGGACTAGCGGAGGCCGGGGAGCTGTTTTTT

D: -
V: TRBV4-1
size: few
J: TRBJ2-2
CDR3: CASSQDDRSPTGELFF
DNA: TGCGCCAGCAGCCAAGACGATCGCAGTCCCACCGGGGAGCTGTTTTTT

D: -
V: TRBV5-6
size: -
J: TRBJ1-2
CDR3: CASSLLQSPGTEKGYTF
DNA: TGTGCCAGCAGCTTATTACAATCTCCCGGGACGGAGAAGGGCTACACCTTC

D: -
V: TRBV20-1
size: few
J: TRBJ2-7
CDR3: CSAGTGRGNEQYF
DNA: TGCAGTGCGGGAACAGGGAGAGGAAACGAGCAGTACTTC

D: TRBD2
V: TRBV5-1
size: -
J: TRBJ2-5
CDR3: CASSFQTSGGQETQYF
DNA: TGCGCCAGCAGCTTCCAGACTAGCGGGGGGCAAGAGACCCAGTACTTC

D: -
V: TRBV12-3/TRBV12-4
size: -
J: TRBJ1-1
CDR3: CASSFNRDTEAFF
DNA: TGTGCCAGCAGTTTTAACCGGGACACTGAAGCTTTCTTT

D: -
V: TRBV12-3/TRBV12-4
size: many
J: TRBJ1-4
CDR3: CASSGGREAGKLFF
DNA: TGTGCCAGCAGTGGGGGCAGGGAAGCCGGAAAACTGTTTTTT

D: -
V: TRBV30
size: -
J: TRBJ1-5
CDR3: CAWTPARDQPQHF
DNA: TGTGCCTGGACACCGGCGAGGGATCAGCCCCAGCATTTT

D: -
V: TRBV4-1
size: few
J: TRBJ1-2
CDR3: CASSQRDAERYGYTF
DNA: TGCGCCAGCAGCCAAAGGGATGCCGAGAGGTATGGCTACACCTTC

D: TRBD1
V: TRBV7-2
size: -
J: TRBJ2-1
CDR3: CATGQGLSYNEQFF
DNA: TGTGCCACAGGACAGGGGTTATCCTACAATGAGCAGTTCTTC

D: TRBD1
V: TRBV5-1
size: few
J: TRBJ2-3
CDR3: CASSLGDRVTDTQYF
DNA: TGCGCCAGCAGCTTGGGGGACAGGGTCACAGATACGCAGTATTTT

D: TRBD1
V: TRBV5-1
size: many
J: TRBJ2-7
CDR3: CASSVQGTYEQYF
DNA: TGCGCCAGCAGCGTACAGGGGACGTACGAGCAGTACTTC

D: -
V: TRBV15
size: few
J: TRBJ2-1
CDR3: CATSRSLRGRDYNEQFF
DNA: TGTGCCACCAGCAGGTCACTGCGGGGCCGGGATTACAATGAGCAGTTCTTC

D: -
V: TRBV6-5
size: few
J: TRBJ1-1
CDR3: CASSYSREGNTEAFF
DNA: TGTGCCAGCAGCTACAGCAGGGAGGGGAACACTGAAGCTTTCTTT

D: -
V: TRBV7-6
size: few
J: TRBJ2-3
CDR3: CASSLMAGSTDTQYF
DNA: TGTGCCAGCAGCTTAATGGCGGGGAGCACAGATACGCAGTATTTT

D: -
V: TRBV10-2
size: few
J: TRBJ1-5
CDR3: CASSDDGNQPQHF
DNA: TGCGCCAGCAGTGACGACGGCAATCAGCCCCAGCATTTT

D: TRBD1
V: TRBV24-1
size: few
J: TRBJ2-1
CDR3: CATSDSSPGTGNEQFF
DNA: TGTGCCACCAGTGATTCAAGTCCCGGGACAGGGAACGAGCAGTTCTTC

D: -
V: TRBV3-1
size: -
J: TRBJ1-1
CDR3: CASGRTANTEAFF
DNA: TGTGCCAGCGGCCGGACGGCGAACACTGAAGCTTTCTTT

D: TRBD2
V: TRBV5-8
size: few
J: TRBJ2-5
CDR3: CASSLNRDYQRETQYF
DNA: TGTGCCAGCAGCTTGAACCGGGACTACCAAAGAGAGACCCAGTACTTC

D: TRBD2
V: TRBV29-1
size: many
J: TRBJ2-1
CDR3: CSALLAGGGEQFF
DNA: TGCAGCGCTCTACTAGCGGGAGGCGGTGAGCAGTTCTTC

D: -
V: TRBV6-6
size: -
J: TRBJ1-5
CDR3: CASETGSNQPQHF
DNA: TGTGCCAGCGAGACTGGGAGCAATCAGCCCCAGCATTTT

D: TRBD1
V: TRBV29-1
size: few
J: TRBJ2-3
CDR3: CSVMTGTADTQYF
DNA: TGCAGCGTTATGACAGGGACGGCGGATACGCAGTATTTT

D: -
V: TRBV11-2
size: -
J: TRBJ2-5
CDR3: CASSLDWVVKETQYF
DNA: TGTGCCAGCAGCTTAGATTGGGTCGTCAAAGAGACCCAGTACTTC

D: -
V: TRBV11-2
size: -
J: TRBJ1-1
CDR3: CASSLGDLTEAFF
DNA: TGTGCCAGCAGCTTAGGGGATTTGACTGAAGCTTTCTTT

D: -
V: TRBV6-5
size: -
J: TRBJ1-1
CDR3: CASSYSPGQSTEAFF
DNA: TGTGCCAGCAGTTACTCGCCCGGACAGTCCACTGAAGCTTTCTTT

D: TRBD1
V: TRBV11-2
size: few
J: TRBJ2-4
CDR3: CASSPTGEWENIQYF
DNA: TGTGCCAGCAGCCCTACAGGGGAGTGGGAAAACATTCAGTACTTC

D: -
V: TRBV12-3/TRBV12-4
size: many
J: TRBJ1-6
CDR3: CASTKESFYNSPLHF
DNA: TGTGCCAGCACTAAGGAGAGTTTCTATAATTCACCCCTCCACTTT

D: -
V: TRBV5-1
size: -
J: TRBJ2-5
CDR3: CASSLYRLQETQYF
DNA: TGCGCCAGCAGCTTGTACAGATTACAAGAGACCCAGTACTTC

D: -
V: TRBV6-5
size: few
J: TRBJ2-1
CDR3: CASSYSRDYVDEQFF
DNA: TGTGCCAGCAGTTACTCTAGAGATTACGTCGATGAGCAGTTCTTC

D: TRBD1
V: TRBV11-1
size: once
J: TRBJ1-1
CDR3: CASSEYRGPVQAFF
DNA: TGTGCCAGCAGCGAGTACAGGGGGCCTGTTCAAGCTTTCTTT